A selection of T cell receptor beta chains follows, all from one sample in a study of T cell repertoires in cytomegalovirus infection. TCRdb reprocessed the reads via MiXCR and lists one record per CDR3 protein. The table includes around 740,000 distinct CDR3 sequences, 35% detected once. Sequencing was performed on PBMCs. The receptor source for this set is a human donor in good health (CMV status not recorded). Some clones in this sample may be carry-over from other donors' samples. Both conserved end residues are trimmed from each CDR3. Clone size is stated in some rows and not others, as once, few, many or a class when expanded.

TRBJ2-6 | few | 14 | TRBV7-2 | ASSLAGPSGANVLT
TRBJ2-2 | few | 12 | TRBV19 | ASSLRFNTGELF
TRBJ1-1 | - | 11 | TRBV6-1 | ASSHTPNTEAF
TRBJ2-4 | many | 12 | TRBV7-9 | ASSLARVGDIQY
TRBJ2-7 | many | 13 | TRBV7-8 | ASSLGGTGANEQY
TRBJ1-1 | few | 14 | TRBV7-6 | ASSLGQGPRDTEAF
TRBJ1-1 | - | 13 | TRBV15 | ATSGRDISRSGAF
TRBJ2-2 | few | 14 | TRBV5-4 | ASSLVVLSNTGELF
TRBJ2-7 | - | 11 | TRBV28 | ASSLGTGEEQY
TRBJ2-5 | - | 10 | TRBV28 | ASSLTRETPY
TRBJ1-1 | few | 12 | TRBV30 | AYTFYRGRTEAF
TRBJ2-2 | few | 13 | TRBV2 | ASKLRAGNTGELF
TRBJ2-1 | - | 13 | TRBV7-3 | ASSWRGDRSNEQF
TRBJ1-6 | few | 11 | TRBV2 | ASSGWGNSPLH
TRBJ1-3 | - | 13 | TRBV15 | ATSRDNSAGNTIY
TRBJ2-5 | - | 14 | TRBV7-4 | ASSPPDRAPKETQY
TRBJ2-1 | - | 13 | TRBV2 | ASSEGQGNSNEQF
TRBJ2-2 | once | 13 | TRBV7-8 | ASSSKGCNTGELF
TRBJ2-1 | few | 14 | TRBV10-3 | AISGVAGSSYNEQF
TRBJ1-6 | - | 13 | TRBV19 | ASRQKGTRNSPLH
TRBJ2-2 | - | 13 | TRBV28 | ASSFLEGSAGELF
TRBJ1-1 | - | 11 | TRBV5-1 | ASSLEVSTEAF
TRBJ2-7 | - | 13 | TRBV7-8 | ASSLVAVVGYEKY
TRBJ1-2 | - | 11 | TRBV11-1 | ASSPGQGLGYT
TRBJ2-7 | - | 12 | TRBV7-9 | ASSPRDSAHEQY
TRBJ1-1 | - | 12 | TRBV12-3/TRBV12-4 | ASRRDRGQTEAF
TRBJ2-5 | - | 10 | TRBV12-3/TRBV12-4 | ASSPRAGTQY
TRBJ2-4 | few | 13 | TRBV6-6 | ASSRTSGGAGIQY
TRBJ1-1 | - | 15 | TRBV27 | ASSFLPPGGARTEAF
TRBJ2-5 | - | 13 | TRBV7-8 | ASSTPPGFPETQY
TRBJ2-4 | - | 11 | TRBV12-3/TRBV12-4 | ASSLGQSNIQY
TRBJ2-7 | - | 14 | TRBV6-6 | ASSLNEIEGSYEQY
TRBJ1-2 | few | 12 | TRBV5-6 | ASSFDRVWYGYT
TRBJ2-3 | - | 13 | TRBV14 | ASSLTSGGAGTQY
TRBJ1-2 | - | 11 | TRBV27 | ASRQGDNYGYT